The entry below describes one TCR beta chain. The V and J ends lost 0 bases and 5 bases respectively, with 19 bases between them. The length of the CDR3 is 17 residues. Looked up from germline, CDR1 is DFQATT and CDR2 is SNEGSKA (reference sequence). This sample stems from a study of T cell repertoires in cytomegalovirus infection. TCRdb reanalysed the reads using MiXCR and keeps one entry per CDR3 protein. The sample shows some 350,000 distinct CDR3 sequences, 15% to 20% of them seen only once. Sequencing was done on a sample of PBMCs. This chain connects TRBV20-1 to TRBJ2-2; the D is unclear. This sequence was found in a human donor in good health (CMV status not recorded). Some clones in this sample may be carry-over from other donors' samples. CDR3 in DNA: TGCAGTGCTAGAGAAGGTACTCGAGGCCCCTCGACCGGGGAGCTGTTTTTT. Translation: CSAREGTRGPSTGELFF.